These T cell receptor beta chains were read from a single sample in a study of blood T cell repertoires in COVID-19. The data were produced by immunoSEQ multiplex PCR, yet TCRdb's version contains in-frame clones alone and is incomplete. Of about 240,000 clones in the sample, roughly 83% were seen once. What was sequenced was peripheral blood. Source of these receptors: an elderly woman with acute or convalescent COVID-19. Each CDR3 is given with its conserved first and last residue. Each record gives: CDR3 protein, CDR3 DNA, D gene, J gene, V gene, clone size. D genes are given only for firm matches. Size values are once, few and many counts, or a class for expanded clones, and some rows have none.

CASRRQGALYGEQFF,TGTGCCAGCAGACGACAGGGGGCTTTATATGGTGAGCAGTTCTTC,TRBD1,TRBJ2-1,TRBV28,NA
CASSLVIGGSGYTF,TGTGCCAGCAGCTTAGTTATAGGGGGCTCTGGCTACACCTTC,TRBD1,TRBJ1-2,TRBV7-9,once
CASSSRQGSTEAFF,TGTGCCAGCAGTTCCCGACAGGGGTCCACTGAAGCTTTCTTT,TRBD1,TRBJ1-1,TRBV27,NA
CASSPRQDNEQFF,TGTGCCAGCTCACCAAGACAGGACAATGAGCAGTTCTTC,NA,TRBJ2-1,TRBV18,few
CAKTELSGNTIYF,TGTGCTAAGACAGAGCTCTCTGGAAACACCATATATTTT,NA,TRBJ1-3,TRBV7-9,once
CASSMGSLSEKLFF,TGTGCCAGTAGTATGGGCAGTCTCAGTGAAAAACTGTTTTTT,NA,TRBJ1-4,TRBV19,many
CASRTGGVSYGYTF,TGTGCCAGCAGAACAGGGGGCGTATCCTATGGCTACACCTTC,TRBD1,TRBJ1-2,TRBV28,NA
CASIRPEGNTEAFF,TGTGCCAGCATTCGTCCAGAGGGTAACACTGAAGCTTTCTTT,NA,TRBJ1-1,TRBV7-9,NA
CASSRAGGGSYNEQFF,TGTGCCAGCAGCCGGGCGGGCGGGGGGTCCTACAATGAGCAGTTCTTC,TRBD2,TRBJ2-1,TRBV5-6,once
CASSSDRTTGNTIYF,TGCGCCAGCAGCTCGGACAGGACTACTGGAAACACCATATATTTT,TRBD1,TRBJ1-3,TRBV5-1,once
CSVERGGFTGELFF,TGCAGCGTTGAGCGGGGGGGTTTCACCGGGGAGCTGTTTTTT,TRBD2,TRBJ2-2,TRBV29-1,NA
CASSYSARGHYEQYF,TGTGCCAGCAGTTACTCGGCGAGGGGGCACTACGAGCAGTACTTC,TRBD1,TRBJ2-7,TRBV6-5,NA
CASSRSYGTDTQYF,TGTGCCAGCAGCCGTAGCTACGGCACAGATACGCAGTATTTT,NA,TRBJ2-3,TRBV9,NA
CASSLVGGPQHF,TGTGCCAGCAGCTTAGTAGGGGGGCCCCAGCATTTT,NA,TRBJ1-5,TRBV7-9,few
CASREDRGRNTEAFF,TGTGCCAGCAGGGAGGACAGGGGGCGGAACACTGAAGCTTTCTTT,TRBD1,TRBJ1-1,TRBV6-5,NA
CASSLASYGELFF,TGTGCCAGCAGCTTAGCTAGCTACGGGGAGCTGTTTTTT,NA,TRBJ2-2,TRBV7-2,NA
CASSKGLSQETQYF,TGTGCCAGCAGTAAAGGACTGTCCCAAGAGACCCAGTACTTC,NA,TRBJ2-5,TRBV2,NA
CSVRLWDRGGDGYTF,TGCAGCGTCCGATTGTGGGACAGGGGGGGTGATGGCTACACCTTC,TRBD1,TRBJ1-2,TRBV29-1,NA
CAWSAQGGSEKLFF,TGTGCCTGGAGTGCACAGGGTGGAAGTGAAAAACTGTTTTTT,NA,TRBJ1-4,TRBV30,NA
CATPDGRGLSYEQYF,TGTGCCACCCCAGACGGACGGGGACTCTCCTACGAGCAGTACTTC,NA,TRBJ2-7,TRBV19,NA